This T cell receptor (beta chain) originates from a study of Ad26.COV2.S vaccination and SARS-CoV-2 variants. General study results and limits: Recipients given vaccine exceeded placebo recipients in spike-specific TCR breadth.

To note about this clone: Its antigen is still unknown.

As to treatment: roughly 18 received Ad26.COV2.S at low or high dose, single or two shots; roughly 5 received placebo; per-sample allocation not given. Collection of the samples took place on day 63 after the first injection of vaccine or placebo. Germline V lookup: CDR1 MNHNY, CDR2 SVGAGI (reference sequence). The CDR3 is 13 residues long. With 2 bases removed from V and 3 bases from J, the gap between germline ends came to 8 bases. This table comes from immunoSEQ multiplex PCR, and its TCRdb copy is limited to in-frame clones, with some not included. Here the sample spans approximately 480,000 clones, around 88% being singletons.

The origin of this receptor is a person between 18 and 59 years old who received the Ad26.COV2.S COVID-19 vaccine or a placebo. This chain links TRBV6-6 with TRBJ2-7; no reliable D call. Sequencing was performed on peripheral blood, taken in a trial of Ad26.COV2.S vaccine versus placebo. The CDR3 is CASSYTVVYEQYF. CDR3 sequence (DNA): TGTGCCAGCAGTTACACGGTGGTCTACGAGCAGTACTTC.